This section outlines one T cell receptor beta chain sequence together with its context. Participants were placed into cohorts based on the clinical history they reported. This entry belongs to a study of blood T cell repertoires in COVID-19. Across the whole study: Sources were T cells, B-cell-depleted T cells, or PBMCs; the material itself was cDNA or gDNA.

Only in-frame clones appear in the TCRdb table, and some are missing; sequencing was by immunoSEQ multiplex PCR. The table records some 200,000 clones, about nine tenths of them present only once. V was pared by 1 base and J by 5 bases, with 10 bases of the junction left unmatched. The V gene's germline CDR1 is SGHNT and CDR2 YYREEE (reference sequence). The CDR3 contains 17 residues. The sequence was obtained from a man under 40 in a cohort exposed to, infected with or recovered from COVID-19 (not recorded which). This rearrangement joins TRBV5-4 to TRBJ2-5; 11 bases map to TRBD2. Sequenced material: PBMCs or T cells enriched from blood (not recorded which). In DNA, the CDR3 is TGTGCCAGCAGCTTGTACTTAGGGCTAGCGGGAGGCGAGACCCAGTACTTC. Translated: CASSLYLGLAGGETQYF.